What follows is one T cell receptor beta chain and its context. Its target is not known. Profiling relied on immunoSEQ multiplex PCR, and the TCRdb table lists in-frame clones only, not all of them. The table includes about 86,000 clones, around 89% detected once. The data stem from a study of T cell responses to AZD1222 COVID-19 vaccine. General study findings and limits: Baseline seropositives among AZD1222 recipients totaled only five or six.

This CDR3 has 11 amino acids. The germline V and J ends were trimmed by 4 bases and 7 bases, with 8 bases remaining between them. Germline V gives CDR1 DFQATT, CDR2 SNEGSKA (reference sequence). Investigators merged groups given second doses at roughly 4 or roughly 12 weeks. The rearrangement uses TRBV20-1 and TRBJ1-3, with D unresolved. Material: peripheral blood, obtained 28 days after the second AZD1222 dose. This receptor was identified in an adult who received the AZD1222 COVID-19 vaccine. The CDR3 sequence: CSATTGNTIYF. In DNA form, the CDR3 reads TGCAGTGCTACGACGGGGAACACCATATATTTT.